Listed below are T cell receptor beta chains from one sample, sequenced in a study of blood T cell repertoires in COVID-19. Sequencing used immunoSEQ multiplex PCR; TCRdb keeps in-frame clones, though not all of them. The sample includes about 380,000 clones, approximately 90% of them seen just once. The sequencing input was PBMCs or T cells enriched from blood (not recorded which). These receptors were obtained from a woman between 18 and 30 years old who had recovered from COVID-19. The CDR3 runs from the conserved cysteine through the conserved F or W. A D gene is named only where the DNA matches it firmly. Not every row has a clone size; where given, it reads once, few, many or a size class.

d_call clone_size j_call v_call cdr3_aa cdr3_nt
NA NA TRBJ2-7 TRBV5-6 CASSLDSRTYEQYF TGTGCCAGCAGCTTGGACAGTAGAACCTACGAGCAGTACTTC
TRBD1 NA TRBJ2-3 TRBV6-5 CASSYGTGGDTQYF TGTGCCAGCAGTTACGGGACAGGAGGGGATACGCAGTATTTT
NA NA TRBJ1-5 TRBV10-3 CATAEGDYQPQHF TGTGCCACGGCAGAAGGGGACTATCAGCCCCAGCATTTT
TRBD1 NA TRBJ1-1 TRBV5-6 CASRQGQLLNTEAFF TGTGCCAGCAGACAGGGACAGCTATTGAACACTGAAGCTTTCTTT
TRBD1 NA TRBJ1-1 TRBV9 CASSVGTGLGTIEAFF TGTGCCAGCAGCGTTGGGACAGGGCTGGGAACGATTGAAGCTTTCTTT
TRBD1 once TRBJ1-4 TRBV30 CAWSVGQGVEKLFF TGTGCCTGGAGTGTAGGACAGGGTGTTGAAAAACTGTTTTTT
NA NA TRBJ2-7 TRBV6-5 CASSLQPTYEQYF TGTGCCAGCAGTCTACAGCCTACCTACGAGCAGTACTTC
NA NA TRBJ1-3 TRBV2 CASSEVGRTGNTIYF TGTGCCAGCAGTGAAGTTGGCAGAACTGGAAACACCATATATTTT
NA NA TRBJ1-1 TRBV7-9 CASSYLWNTEAFF TGTGCCAGCAGCTACCTATGGAACACTGAAGCTTTCTTT
TRBD2 NA TRBJ2-3 TRBV9 CASSAWAGGTDTQYF TGTGCCAGCAGCGCGTGGGCGGGGGGCACAGATACGCAGTATTTT
NA NA TRBJ1-5 TRBV9 CASSVGKGDQPQHF TGTGCCAGCAGCGTAGGAAAAGGGGATCAGCCCCAGCATTTT
TRBD1 once TRBJ1-5 TRBV18 CASSPGTASNQPQHF TGTGCCAGCTCACCAGGGACAGCTAGCAATCAGCCCCAGCATTTT
TRBD1 once TRBJ1-2 TRBV5-8 CASTRGPYGYTF TGTGCCAGCACCAGGGGGCCCTATGGCTACACCTTC
NA NA TRBJ2-7 TRBV11-1 CASSLIPYEQYF TGTGCCAGCAGCCTTATCCCCTACGAGCAGTACTTC
NA once TRBJ1-2 TRBV6-5 CASSFGGGGRVYGYTF TGTGCCAGCAGTTTCGGCGGGGGGGGGCGCGTCTATGGCTACACCTTC
NA once TRBJ1-2 TRBV19 CASSTGRTVAGYTF TGTGCCAGTAGCACAGGACGGACAGTTGCGGGCTACACCTTC
NA few TRBJ1-2 TRBV9 CASGRRGGGQGYTF TGTGCCAGCGGTCGTCGGGGGGGTGGTCAAGGCTACACCTTC
TRBD1 NA TRBJ1-2 TRBV13 CASSLGQGTSGYTF TGTGCCAGCAGCCTTGGACAGGGCACGAGCGGCTACACCTTC
NA NA TRBJ1-5 TRBV2 CASSVDSIVLTQHF TGTGCCAGCAGTGTGGACAGCATCGTCTTGACCCAGCATTTT
TRBD1 NA TRBJ2-7 TRBV29-1 CSVGQADRGEQYF TGCAGCGTTGGTCAGGCGGACAGGGGGGAGCAGTACTTC
NA NA TRBJ1-2 TRBV12-3/TRBV12-4 CASSYDRSYGYTF TGTGCCAGCAGTTATGACAGATCATATGGCTACACCTTC
TRBD1 many TRBJ1-3 TRBV3-1/TRBV3-2 CASSYQGDDTIYF TGTGCCAGCAGTTACCAGGGGGATGACACCATATATTTT
TRBD2 once TRBJ2-2 TRBV19 CASSIGVLAGGELFF TGTGCCAGTAGTATAGGAGTACTAGCGGGGGGGGAGCTGTTTTTT
NA NA TRBJ1-5 TRBV6-5 CAGEQGTGQPQHF TGTGCCGGAGAACAGGGTACGGGTCAGCCCCAGCATTTT
TRBD1 NA TRBJ1-3 TRBV6-6 CASSRGQGEGGNTIYF TGTGCCAGCAGTCGAGGACAGGGGGAGGGTGGAAACACCATATATTTT
NA NA TRBJ1-1 TRBV11-3 CASSPGPGTEAFF TGTGCCAGCAGCCCCGGCCCAGGCACTGAAGCTTTCTTT
TRBD1 few TRBJ2-2 TRBV4-1 CASSQRTGTNTGELFF TGCGCCAGCAGCCAACGGACAGGGACGAACACCGGGGAGCTGTTTTTT
TRBD1 NA TRBJ2-7 TRBV19 CASSWGQGAYEQYF TGTGCCAGTAGCTGGGGACAGGGAGCCTACGAGCAGTACTTC
NA NA TRBJ1-5 TRBV27 CASSLLGLNQPQHF TGTGCCAGCAGTTTACTGGGACTCAATCAGCCCCAGCATTTT
NA NA TRBJ1-1 TRBV6-5 CASSYSGGGGTEAFF TGTGCCAGCAGTTACTCCGGGGGAGGGGGCACTGAAGCTTTCTTT
TRBD1 NA TRBJ1-6 TRBV6-2/TRBV6-3 CASSQHRDSDSPLHF TGTGCCAGCAGTCAACACCGGGACAGTGATTCACCCCTCCACTTT
NA once TRBJ1-4 TRBV12-3/TRBV12-4 CASSLPYNEKLFF TGTGCCAGCAGTTTACCCTATAATGAAAAACTGTTTTTT
NA NA TRBJ1-2 TRBV16 CASSQGRANYGYTF TGTGCCAGCAGCCAAGGCAGGGCTAACTATGGCTACACCTTC
NA NA TRBJ1-3 TRBV12-5 CASGLGGYGNTIYF TGTGCTAGTGGTTTGGGGGGCTACGGAAACACCATATATTTT
TRBD2 many TRBJ2-7 TRBV7-3 CASSLLAGPYEQYF TGTGCCAGCAGCCTCTTAGCGGGGCCCTACGAGCAGTACTTC
TRBD1 NA TRBJ1-2 TRBV9 CASSPQDRGNYGYTF TGTGCCAGCAGCCCCCAGGACAGGGGTAACTATGGCTACACCTTC
TRBD2 NA TRBJ2-1 TRBV7-9 CASSRTTSGGAREQFF TGTGCCAGCAGCCGCACGACTAGCGGGGGGGCGCGTGAGCAGTTCTTC
NA NA TRBJ1-2 TRBV28 CASSFGARYDTF TGTGCCAGCAGTTTTGGGGCCAGATACGACACCTTC
TRBD2 once TRBJ2-1 TRBV28 CASSFPGLLAGGINEQFF TGTGCCAGCAGTTTTCCAGGGTTACTAGCGGGGGGGATCAATGAGCAGTTCTTC
TRBD1 NA TRBJ1-1 TRBV6-5 CASSYLQGAGEAFF TGTGCCAGCAGTTACTTACAGGGGGCAGGTGAAGCTTTCTTT
TRBD1 NA TRBJ1-1 TRBV11-1 CASSKRQGPEAFF TGTGCCAGCAGTAAAAGACAGGGTCCTGAAGCTTTCTTT
NA NA TRBJ2-3 TRBV20-1 CSASHSRRTDTQYF TGCAGTGCTAGTCATTCCCGCAGGACAGATACGCAGTATTTT
TRBD2 NA TRBJ2-5 TRBV28 CASSMTSGGGQETQYF TGTGCCAGCAGTATGACTAGCGGGGGGGGCCAAGAGACCCAGTACTTC
TRBD1 NA TRBJ2-7 TRBV2 CASNNRGAGDEQYF TGTGCCAGCAATAACAGGGGGGCCGGCGACGAGCAGTACTTC
NA NA TRBJ2-7 TRBV30 CAWSPIGVGVRETYEQYF TGTGCCTGGAGTCCAATTGGGGTGGGAGTTAGGGAAACCTACGAGCAGTACTTC
NA NA TRBJ2-7 TRBV5-1 CASSLVEDEQYF TGCGCCAGCAGCTTGGTAGAGGACGAGCAGTACTTC
TRBD1 NA TRBJ1-2 TRBV18 CASSPLSTTPDRDYGYTF TGTGCCAGCTCACCATTATCAACCACTCCGGACAGGGACTATGGCTACACCTTC
TRBD2 NA TRBJ2-7 TRBV5-1 CASSSRDYTYEQYF TGCGCCAGCAGCAGCCGGGACTACACCTACGAGCAGTACTTC
NA NA TRBJ1-2 TRBV12-3/TRBV12-4 CASSSQGPGYTF TGTGCCAGCAGCTCTCAGGGTCCGGGCTACACCTTC
NA NA TRBJ1-1 TRBV11-2 CASTISGHPNTEAFF TGTGCCAGCACGATTTCAGGACACCCGAACACTGAAGCTTTCTTT
NA NA TRBJ1-2 TRBV24-1 CATSDTQGLFGYTF TGTGCCACCAGTGATACACAGGGCCTTTTTGGCTACACCTTC
NA NA TRBJ2-7 TRBV5-1 CASSLKGLGTYEQYF TGCGCCAGCAGCTTGAAAGGTCTCGGGACCTACGAGCAGTACTTC
NA NA TRBJ2-2 TRBV19 CASSIRPGENTGELFF TGTGCCAGTAGTATTCGGCCAGGGGAGAACACCGGGGAGCTGTTTTTT
TRBD1 NA TRBJ2-7 TRBV3-1/TRBV3-2 CASSQEADRPYEQYF TGTGCCAGCAGCCAAGAAGCGGACAGGCCCTACGAGCAGTACTTC
NA NA TRBJ1-2 TRBV29-1 CSVEDRNAGGIPNYGYTF TGCAGCGTTGAAGATAGGAATGCCGGAGGGATCCCTAACTATGGCTACACCTTC
NA NA TRBJ2-1 TRBV30 CAWSVARDEQFF TGTGCCTGGAGTGTAGCGAGAGATGAGCAGTTCTTC
TRBD2 NA TRBJ2-2 TRBV10-3 CAILAAGELFF TGTGCCATCCTAGCGGCCGGGGAGCTGTTTTTT
NA many TRBJ1-1 TRBV29-1 CSVDRQEGSEAFF TGCAGCGTTGACAGGCAGGAGGGTTCTGAAGCTTTCTTT